This T cell receptor (beta chain) was captured by sequencing in a study of cytomegalovirus exposure and HLA in healthy donors. The CDR3 is made up of 15 amino acids. V shed 5 bases and J 7 bases; nucleotides not matched to a gene: 10. The germline CDR1 and CDR2 sequences are MNHEY and SVGAGI. Study-wide points: Reports described diagnosis of cytomegalovirus status by the classifier as highly specific and sensitive. The study put some 150 TCR beta chains on its list as cytomegalovirus-associated. A later examination showed that TCR association rates differed by HLA locus, with DRB1 most and HLA-C fewest.

Comment on this clone: Its antigen remains unknown.

PCR used 60 Vbeta primers and 13 Jbeta primers. The data were produced by immunoSEQ multiplex PCR, yet TCRdb's version contains in-frame clones alone and is incomplete. In the table there are about 160,000 clones, approximately 80% of which are singletons. Input material: PBMCs. The rearrangement uses TRBV6-5 and TRBJ2-7; 11 nucleotides align to TRBD1. This sequence was found in a man in his forties in good health and CMV-seronegative. DNA of the CDR3: TGTGCCAGCAGTCTCGGGACAGGGGGGTTACGGGAGCAGTACTTC. Translating it yields CASSLGTGGLREQYF.